These 18 T cell receptor beta chains share one sample of origin, sequenced in a study of CD8+CD57+ T cells in acquired aplastic anemia. Patients sequenced had flow cytometry evidence of CD8+CD57+ cell expansion. Genomic DNA, the template, was used for profiling of the TCR beta VDJ and CDR3. Using its own MiXCR run on the reads, TCRdb lists one record per CDR3 protein. The sample has around 430,000 distinct CDR3 sequences; approximately 33% are singletons. Specimen: sorted CD4+, CD8+, or CD8+CD57+ T cells (not recorded which) from PBMCs. The receptors shown here come from a human donor with aplastic anemia.

This clonotype was seen many times. The chain is built from TRBV5-8 and TRBJ2-7; TRBD1 agrees at 8 bases. CDR1 is SGHTS, CDR2 YDEGEE, per germline. CDR3 size: 15 residues. Trimming cost V 4 bases and J 4 bases; bases outside gene matches: 10. CDR3 bases: TGTGCCAGCAGCCTAGCCGGACAGGGAGGATACGAGCAGTACTTC. Protein product: CASSLAGQGGYEQYF.

This clonotype showed up many times. The J gene is TRBJ2-7, the V gene TRBV28; D remains ambiguous. Looked up from germline, CDR1 is MDHEN and CDR2 is SYDVKM. Trimming pared 2 bases from V and 5 bases from J, leaving 1 base between. The CDR3 is 10 residues long. CDR3 DNA sequence: TGTGCCAGCAGTTTAGACGAGCAGTACTTC. Its translation is CASSLDEQYF.

The chain is built from TRBV20-1 and TRBJ2-1, with D hard to call. Germline CDR1 is DFQATT and CDR2 is SNEGSKA (reference sequence). Trimming took off 2 bases at V and 0 bases at J, with 14 bases between the two ends. The CDR3 runs to 16 residues. The chain's CDR3 is CSARRLYPSSYNEQFF. The CDR3, as DNA: TGCAGTGCTAGACGCCTCTACCCGAGCTCCTACAATGAGCAGTTCTTC.

This clonotype was observed a few times. The rearrangement uses TRBV6-2 or TRBV6-3 and TRBJ1-5; 7 bases match TRBD1. The V gene's germline CDR1 is MNHEY and CDR2 SVGEGT. The ends lost 0 bases at V and 6 bases at J; junction bases unmatched: 5. This CDR3 contains 15 residues. The CDR3 region is CASSYSRQGGQPQHF. The CDR3 coding sequence is TGTGCCAGCAGTTACTCGAGACAGGGCGGTCAGCCCCAGCATTTT.

This clonotype was recorded many times. The chain uses TRBV2 and TRBJ1-2; D is unclear. CDR3 length equals 11 residues. V was pared by 7 bases and J by 2 bases, with 5 bases between. CDR1 and CDR2 (germline): SNHLY, FYNNEI. In nucleotides, the CDR3 is TGTGCCAGCACCCAGAACTATGGCTACACCTTC. This translates into CASTQNYGYTF.

As for this clonotype: A much larger clonotype is one base distant, so this may be a read error. The chain couples TRBV11-2 to TRBJ1-2; the D is unclear. This CDR3 has 15 residues. Germline V gene sequence: CDR1 SGHAT, CDR2 FQNNGV. As DNA, the CDR3 is TGTGCCCGCAGCTTAGATATGGGAGACGGAATGGGCTACACCTTC. It encodes CARSLDMGDGMGYTF.

The chain has TRBV2 and TRBJ1-2; perhaps TRBD1 as D (6 bases). Germline assignment: CDR1 SNHLY and CDR2 FYNNEI. The V end lost 4 bases, the J end lost 7 bases, and 10 bases lay between the germline ends. This CDR3 comprises 12 residues. Here the CDR3 DNA reads TGTGCCAGCAGTGCACAGGGACCTGGCTACACCTTC. It yields the protein CASSAQGPGYTF.

Of note for this clonotype: A much larger clone lies a single base off, so this may be a read error. The chain recombines TRBV24-1 with TRBJ1-1, with a tentative D call TRBD1 (6 bases). CDR3 length: 15 amino acids. CDR1 is KGHDR, CDR2 SFDVKD, per germline. The CDR3 DNA is TGTGCCACCTGTGACTCAGGCAGGGGGAACACTGAAGCTTTCTTT. It codes for CATCDSGRGNTEAFF.

On this clonotype: A much larger clone lies a single base off, so this may be a read error. This sequence joins TRBV20-1 and TRBJ1-6, with D hard to call. CDR1 is DFQATT and CDR2 is SNEGSKA in the germline V gene (reference sequence). The V end was cut by 0 bases, the J end by 7 bases, with 13 bases between. The CDR3 contains 15 residues. The CDR3 region has the DNA TGCAGTGCTAGAGAGCTGGGAGGTCTAAATTCACCCCTCCACTTT. It specifies CSARELGGLNSPLHF.

This clonotype was counted only a few times. The CDR3 DNA reads TGCGCCAGCAGCCAATTGGGGGTTCGGGGTGAAGCTTTCTTT. Its protein product is CASSQLGVRGEAFF. The rearrangement links TRBV4-1 to TRBJ1-1; TRBD1 might be the D (5 bases). Germline CDR1 reads MGHRA; CDR2 reads YSYEKL. The V gene lost 2 bases and the J gene lost 7 bases, with 14 bases spanning the gap. This CDR3 is built from 14 residues.

J is TRBJ1-1 and V is TRBV2; a possible D gene is TRBD1 (6 bases). Per germline, CDR1 SNHLY and CDR2 FYNNEI. The ends were cut back, 4 bases at V and 8 bases at J, with 8 bases in the middle. The CDR3 totals 11 residues. CDR3 sequence (DNA): TGTGCCAGCAGTGCTACAGGGGAAGCTTTCTTT. Translation gives CASSATGEAFF.

V and J are TRBV19 and TRBJ2-1; a weak D match, TRBD2 (6 bases). Germline V CDR1 and CDR2: LNHDA, SQIVND (reference sequence). Trimming pared 1 base from V and 9 bases from J, leaving 16 bases between. CDR3 size: 15 residues. The CDR3 sequence is CASSIAQLQAGEQFF. CDR3 DNA: TGTGCCAGTAGTATAGCCCAACTCCAAGCGGGTGAGCAGTTCTTC.

The gene calls are TRBV7-9 and TRBJ2-2; D is perhaps TRBD1 or TRBD2 (5 bases each). Germline assignment: CDR1 SEHNR and CDR2 FQNEAQ (reference sequence). With 1 base removed from V and 1 base from J, the gap between germline ends came to 13 bases. The CDR3 has 17 residues. The CDR3: CASSLGVGTVNTGELFF. As DNA, the CDR3 is TGTGCCAGCAGCTTAGGCGTTGGGACGGTGAACACCGGGGAGCTGTTTTTT.

This clonotype was counted at least ten times. The chain couples TRBV25-1 to TRBJ2-3, with 10 bases lining up with TRBD2. V shed 6 bases and J 5 bases; nucleotides not matched to a gene: 5. The CDR3 runs 14 residues. Germline CDR1 reads MGHDK; CDR2 reads SYGVNS. CDR3 in DNA: TGTGCCAGCAGGGCTAGCGGGAGTGGAGATACGCAGTATTTT. This gives the protein CASRASGSGDTQYF.

In this sample, this clonotype turned up many times. The chain links TRBV15 to TRBJ1-2, with D possibly matching TRBD1 (5 bases). The CDR3 has 14 residues. Trimming removed 0 bases at V and 8 bases at J, with 13 bases between. The germline gives CDR1 LNHNV, CDR2 YYDKDF (reference sequence). The CDR3 region is CATSRDEGLEGYTF. The DNA for the CDR3 is TGTGCCACCAGCAGAGATGAGGGACTTGAGGGCTACACCTTC.

The chain carries TRBV12-3 or TRBV12-4 and TRBJ2-4; 11 bases align to TRBD2. CDR3 length: 19 amino acids. V shed 4 bases, J shed 5 bases, and the junction held 16 bases outside the gene matches. The CDR3 nucleotides are TGTGCCAGCAGTTCACCGGGTAGCGGGAGGGTGGGGGGTGAAAACATTCAGTACTTC. Protein: CASSSPGSGRVGGENIQYF.

The chain carries TRBV10-3 and TRBJ1-1; D is perhaps TRBD1 (6 bases). Germline V gene lookup returns CDR1 ENHRY and CDR2 SYGVKD. This CDR3 spans 14 amino acids. The V gene lost 6 bases and the J gene lost 0 bases, with 11 bases spanning the gap. CDR3 coding DNA: TGTGCCATCAGGGACAGTAACATGAACACTGAAGCTTTCTTT. Protein product: CAIRDSNMNTEAFF.

This clonotype was picked up one time. The chain's CDR3 is CASSGRTGGREQYF. DNA for the CDR3: TGTGCCAGTAGCGGGAGGACAGGGGGCCGCGAGCAGTACTTC. The chain uses TRBV19 and TRBJ2-7; TRBD1 matches 11 bases. Losses at the gene ends were 6 bases for V and 6 bases for J; bases not matched to a gene: 7. Germline V gene data show CDR1 as LNHDA and CDR2 as SQIVND (reference sequence). CDR3 length: 14 amino acids.